This is a list of T cell receptor beta chains from one sample in a study of blood T cell repertoires in COVID-19. Clones were read by immunoSEQ multiplex PCR, and TCRdb kept only the in-frame ones, dropping some. The sample holds a few hundred thousand clones; about nine tenths are singletons and the top ten take 2.5% to 3.5%. Sample: PBMCs or T cells enriched from blood (not recorded which). Source of these receptors: a woman between 45 and 60 years old who had been exposed to COVID-19. Both conserved end residues are part of each CDR3. Each record gives: V gene, D gene, J gene, clone size, CDR3 protein, CDR3 DNA. A D gene is named only where the DNA matches it firmly. Expanded clones are given a class, and other clones once, few, many or no size at all.

v_call: TRBV18
d_call: TRBD2
j_call: TRBJ2-5
clone_size: once
cdr3_aa: CASSPPSLAGGISLETQYF
cdr3_nt: TGTGCCAGCTCACCACCGTCGCTAGCGGGGGGAATATCTCTAGAGACCCAGTACTTC

v_call: TRBV20-1
d_call: .
j_call: TRBJ1-1
clone_size: .
cdr3_aa: CSASPVTEAFF
cdr3_nt: TGCAGTGCTAGCCCGGTCACTGAAGCTTTCTTT

v_call: TRBV19
d_call: .
j_call: TRBJ1-2
clone_size: .
cdr3_aa: CASSIVLRDYGYTF
cdr3_nt: TGTGCCAGTAGTATAGTCCTGCGGGACTATGGCTACACCTTC

v_call: TRBV9
d_call: TRBD1
j_call: TRBJ2-2
clone_size: .
cdr3_aa: CASSVVGTGTMNTGELFF
cdr3_nt: TGTGCCAGCAGCGTAGTGGGGACAGGGACGATGAACACCGGGGAGCTGTTTTTT

v_call: TRBV28
d_call: TRBD1
j_call: TRBJ2-2
clone_size: .
cdr3_aa: CASRTRQGGNTGELFF
cdr3_nt: TGTGCCAGCAGAACTCGACAGGGGGGGAACACCGGGGAGCTGTTTTTT

v_call: TRBV3-1/TRBV3-2
d_call: .
j_call: TRBJ2-5
clone_size: .
cdr3_aa: CASSRDYSQETQYF
cdr3_nt: TGTGCCAGCAGCCGAGACTACAGCCAAGAGACCCAGTACTTC

v_call: TRBV4-1
d_call: TRBD2
j_call: TRBJ2-1
clone_size: .
cdr3_aa: CASSQGGSGVSSYNEQFF
cdr3_nt: TGCGCCAGCAGCCAAGGGGGTAGCGGGGTTAGCTCCTACAATGAGCAGTTCTTC

v_call: TRBV6-5
d_call: .
j_call: TRBJ1-1
clone_size: .
cdr3_aa: CASTAAGEWAFF
cdr3_nt: TGTGCCAGCACCGCGGCGGGGGAGTGGGCTTTCTTT

v_call: TRBV5-1
d_call: .
j_call: TRBJ2-3
clone_size: .
cdr3_aa: CASSTGLDTDTQYF
cdr3_nt: TGCGCCAGCAGCACCGGACTTGACACAGATACGCAGTATTTT

v_call: TRBV6-5
d_call: .
j_call: TRBJ2-7
clone_size: .
cdr3_aa: CASRKRGIPEQYF
cdr3_nt: TGTGCCAGCAGGAAAAGGGGGATTCCCGAGCAGTACTTC

v_call: TRBV3-1/TRBV3-2
d_call: TRBD2
j_call: TRBJ2-3
clone_size: once
cdr3_aa: CASSHTSGADTQYF
cdr3_nt: TGTGCCAGCAGCCACACTAGCGGGGCAGATACGCAGTATTTT

v_call: TRBV18
d_call: TRBD2
j_call: TRBJ2-7
clone_size: .
cdr3_aa: CASSPKGLAGGPWNEQYF
cdr3_nt: TGTGCCAGCTCACCAAAAGGACTAGCGGGGGGACCTTGGAACGAGCAGTACTTC

v_call: TRBV28
d_call: .
j_call: TRBJ1-2
clone_size: .
cdr3_aa: CASSSGQQANYGYTF
cdr3_nt: TGTGCCAGCAGTTCCGGACAGCAAGCTAACTATGGCTACACCTTC

v_call: TRBV30
d_call: TRBD1
j_call: TRBJ1-3
clone_size: .
cdr3_aa: CAWTTGGNSGNTIYF
cdr3_nt: TGTGCCTGGACGACAGGGGGGAATTCTGGAAACACCATATATTTT

v_call: TRBV4-1
d_call: TRBD1
j_call: TRBJ2-7
clone_size: .
cdr3_aa: CASSQPGQGAYEQYF
cdr3_nt: TGCGCCAGCAGCCAACCGGGACAGGGGGCCTACGAGCAGTACTTC

v_call: TRBV6-1
d_call: .
j_call: TRBJ2-7
clone_size: .
cdr3_aa: CASSDLRGLGFYEQYF
cdr3_nt: TGTGCCAGCAGTGACCTCAGGGGCCTCGGATTCTACGAGCAGTACTTC

v_call: TRBV6-1
d_call: TRBD2
j_call: TRBJ2-3
clone_size: .
cdr3_aa: CASSEASGGSTDTQYF
cdr3_nt: TGTGCCAGCAGTGAAGCTAGCGGGGGTAGCACAGATACGCAGTATTTT

v_call: TRBV30
d_call: .
j_call: TRBJ1-1
clone_size: .
cdr3_aa: CAWTNRLNTEAFF
cdr3_nt: TGTGCCTGGACAAACAGGTTGAACACTGAAGCTTTCTTT

v_call: TRBV7-9
d_call: TRBD1
j_call: TRBJ2-7
clone_size: many
cdr3_aa: CASSPQTGQGFYEQYF
cdr3_nt: TGTGCCAGCAGCCCCCAAACGGGACAGGGATTCTACGAGCAGTACTTC

v_call: TRBV6-1
d_call: .
j_call: TRBJ1-2
clone_size: .
cdr3_aa: CASSEEVGYYGYTF
cdr3_nt: TGTGCCAGCAGTGAAGAAGTCGGGTACTATGGCTACACCTTC

v_call: TRBV2
d_call: .
j_call: TRBJ1-1
clone_size: .
cdr3_aa: CAALKPGNTEAFF
cdr3_nt: TGTGCCGCTCTTAAACCGGGGAACACTGAAGCTTTCTTT

v_call: TRBV27
d_call: TRBD1
j_call: TRBJ1-1
clone_size: few
cdr3_aa: CASSLTGTGGKAFF
cdr3_nt: TGTGCCAGCAGTTTAACCGGGACAGGGGGGAAAGCTTTCTTT

v_call: TRBV11-2
d_call: TRBD1
j_call: TRBJ2-1
clone_size: once
cdr3_aa: CASSLRTGFYNEQFF
cdr3_nt: TGTGCCAGCAGCTTAAGGACAGGGTTTTACAATGAGCAGTTCTTC

v_call: TRBV24-1
d_call: .
j_call: TRBJ1-5
clone_size: .
cdr3_aa: CATRSIYTGLGNQPQHF
cdr3_nt: TGTGCCACCAGGTCAATTTACACGGGATTAGGCAATCAGCCCCAGCATTTT